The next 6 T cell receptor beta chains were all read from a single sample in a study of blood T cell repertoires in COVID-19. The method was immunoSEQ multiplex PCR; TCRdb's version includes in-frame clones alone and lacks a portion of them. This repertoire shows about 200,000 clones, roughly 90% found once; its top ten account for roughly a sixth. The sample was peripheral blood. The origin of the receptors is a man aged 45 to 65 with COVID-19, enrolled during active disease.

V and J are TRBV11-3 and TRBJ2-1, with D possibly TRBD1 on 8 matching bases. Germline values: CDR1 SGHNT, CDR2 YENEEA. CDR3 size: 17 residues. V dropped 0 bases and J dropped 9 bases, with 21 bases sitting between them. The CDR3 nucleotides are TGTGCCAGCAGCTTAGATCACGAGCGGGGACAGGCGGGTGAGCAGTTCTTC. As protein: CASSLDHERGQAGEQFF. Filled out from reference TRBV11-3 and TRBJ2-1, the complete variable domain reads EAGVVQSPRYKIIEKKQPVAFWCNPISGHNTLYWYLQNLGQGPELLIRYENEEAVDDSQLPKDRFSAERLKGVDSTLKIQPAELGDSAVYLCASSLDHERGQAGEQFFGPGTRLTVL.

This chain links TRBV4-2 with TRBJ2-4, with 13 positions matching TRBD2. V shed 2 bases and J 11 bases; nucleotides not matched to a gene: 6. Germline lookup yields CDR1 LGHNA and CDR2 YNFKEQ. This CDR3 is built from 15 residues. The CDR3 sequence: CASSQPGLAGHVQYF. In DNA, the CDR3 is TGTGCCAGCAGCCAACCGGGACTAGCGGGGCACGTTCAGTACTTC.

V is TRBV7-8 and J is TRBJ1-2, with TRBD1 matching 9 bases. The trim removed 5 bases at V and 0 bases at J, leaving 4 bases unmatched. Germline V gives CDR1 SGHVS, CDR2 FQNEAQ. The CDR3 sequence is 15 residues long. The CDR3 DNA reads TGTGCCAGCAGCGGAGACAGGGGGGCTAACTATGGCTACACCTTC. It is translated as CASSGDRGANYGYTF. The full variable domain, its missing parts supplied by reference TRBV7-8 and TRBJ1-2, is GAGVSQSPRYKVAKRGQDVALRCDPISGHVSLFWYQQALGQGPEFLTYFQNEAQLDKSGLPSDRFFAERPEGSVSTLKIQRTQQEDSAVYLCASSGDRGANYGYTFGSGTRLTVV.

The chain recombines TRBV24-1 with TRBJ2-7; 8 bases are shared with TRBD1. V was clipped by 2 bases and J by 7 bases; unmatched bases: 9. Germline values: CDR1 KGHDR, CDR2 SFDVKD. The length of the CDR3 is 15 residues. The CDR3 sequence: CATSDSSGTGVEQYF. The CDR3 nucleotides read TGTGCCACCAGTGATTCCTCCGGGACAGGAGTTGAGCAGTACTTC.

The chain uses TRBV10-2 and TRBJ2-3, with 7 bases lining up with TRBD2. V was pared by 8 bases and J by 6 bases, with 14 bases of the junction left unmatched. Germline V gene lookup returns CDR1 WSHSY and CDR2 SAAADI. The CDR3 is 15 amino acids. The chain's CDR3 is CASELSGLGTDTQYF. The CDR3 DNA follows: TGCGCCAGCGAACTGAGCGGACTAGGAACTGATACGCAGTATTTT.

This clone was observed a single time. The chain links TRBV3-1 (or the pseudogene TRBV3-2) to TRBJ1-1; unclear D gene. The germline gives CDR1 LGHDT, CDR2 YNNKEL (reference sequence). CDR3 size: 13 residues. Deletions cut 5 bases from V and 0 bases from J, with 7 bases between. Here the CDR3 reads CASSDAMNTEAFF. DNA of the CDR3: TGTGCCAGCAGCGATGCTATGAACACTGAAGCTTTCTTT.